What follows is one TCR beta chain and its context. This sample is drawn from a study of T-cell memory formation after mild COVID-19. Each CDR3 protein gets one entry after TCRdb re-called the 5' RACE reads with MiXCR. The sample carries tens of thousands of distinct CDR3 sequences, around 25% recorded once. The CDR3 consists of 16 residues. With 5 bases removed from V and 8 bases from J, the gap between germline ends came to 22 bases. Sequenced material: PBMCs or a T cell subset sorted from them (not recorded which). The genes are TRBV12-3 or TRBV12-4 and TRBJ2-4, with D perhaps TRBD1 (6 bases). This TCR was recovered from a young man who had mild COVID-19 (a few samples of this study predate the infection). Cell type and time point are not known. CDR3 nucleotide sequence: TGTGCCAGCAGTGCGAGGACAGACCCCGCGGCTCACATTCAGTACTTC. Translating it yields CASSARTDPAAHIQYF.